The 5 T cell receptor beta chains reported below all come from one sample, sequenced in a study of blood T cell repertoires in COVID-19. Data came from immunoSEQ multiplex PCR; TCRdb stores just in-frame clones and leaves some out. This table has about 180,000 clones, under 85% appearing once. Sequencing was carried out using peripheral blood. These receptor sequences come from a human donor in a cohort sampled during active COVID-19.

This chain joins TRBV7-6 and TRBJ2-3; 16 nucleotides line up with TRBD2. V lost 1 base to trimming and J lost 4 bases; unmatched junction nucleotides: 2. CDR1 and CDR2 (germline): SGHVS, FNYEAQ. The CDR3 loop spans 17 amino acids. The CDR3 DNA reads TGTGCCAGCAGCTTAGAGGGGACTAGCGGGGGGGCAGATACGCAGTATTTT. It yields the protein CASSLEGTSGGADTQYF.

V gene TRBV6-1 combines with J gene TRBJ2-7; 8 bases match TRBD2. CDR1 and CDR2 (germline): MNHNS, SASEGT. The ends lost 0 bases at V and 3 bases at J; junction bases unmatched: 10. This CDR3 is built from 17 residues. The DNA for the CDR3 is TGTGCCAGCAGTGAAGCGCCTAACGGGGGGGCGATCTACGAGCAGTACTTC. Its protein product is CASSEAPNGGAIYEQYF.

In DNA form, the CDR3 reads TGTGCCAGCAGTCAGGGTTACGATGGCTACACCTTC. It codes for CASSQGYDGYTF. The chain couples TRBV6-5 to TRBJ1-2; tentative D call: TRBD1 (5 bases). There are 12 residues in the CDR3. The V gene's germline CDR1 is MNHEY and CDR2 SVGAGI. With 5 bases removed from V and 6 bases from J, the gap between germline ends came to 10 bases.

The chain has TRBV13 and TRBJ1-5, with TRBD1 as a possible D gene (5 bases). The germline V gene encodes CDR1 PRHDT and CDR2 FYEKMQ (reference sequence). V shed 0 bases and J shed 1 base, with 13 bases lying between them. This CDR3 has 17 residues. CDR3 region: CASSLGRGRGSNQPQHF. CDR3 in DNA: TGTGCCAGCAGCTTAGGCCGGGGGAGAGGAAGCAATCAGCCCCAGCATTTT.

This clone was seen just once. The CDR3 bases are TGTGCCAGCACCCCCGGACTAGCCCCCAGCGAGACCCAGTACTTC. Protein sequence: CASTPGLAPSETQYF. The chain links TRBV6-5 to TRBJ2-5; 8 nucleotides align to TRBD2. Losses at the gene ends were 7 bases for V and 5 bases for J; bases not matched to a gene: 12. This CDR3 region has 15 residues. CDR1 MNHEY and CDR2 SVGAGI come from the germline V gene.